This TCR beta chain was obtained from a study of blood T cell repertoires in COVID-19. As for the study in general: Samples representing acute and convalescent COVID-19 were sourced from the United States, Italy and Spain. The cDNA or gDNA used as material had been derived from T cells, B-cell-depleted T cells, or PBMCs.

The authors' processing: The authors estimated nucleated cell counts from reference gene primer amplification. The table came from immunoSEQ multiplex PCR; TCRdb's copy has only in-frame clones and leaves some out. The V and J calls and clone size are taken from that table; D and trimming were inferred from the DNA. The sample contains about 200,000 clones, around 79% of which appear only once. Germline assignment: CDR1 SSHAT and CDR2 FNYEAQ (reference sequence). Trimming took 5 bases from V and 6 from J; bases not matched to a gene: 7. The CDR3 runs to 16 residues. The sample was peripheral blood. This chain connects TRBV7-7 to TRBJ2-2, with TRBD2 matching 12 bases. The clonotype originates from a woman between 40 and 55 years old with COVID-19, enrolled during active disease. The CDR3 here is CASSPSSGGAPGELFF. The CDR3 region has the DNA TGTGCCAGCAGCCCCTCTAGCGGGGGGGCCCCCGGGGAGCTGTTTTTT. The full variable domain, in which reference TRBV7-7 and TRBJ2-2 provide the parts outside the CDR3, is GAGVSQSPRYKVTKRGQDVTLRCDPISSHATLYWYQQALGQGPEFLTYFNYEAQPDKSGLPSDRFSAERPEGSISTLTIQRTEQRDSAMYRCASSPSSGGAPGELFFGEGSRLTVL.